This entry describes one T cell receptor (beta chain). No antigen is known for it. As to treatment: some 20 received Ad26.COV2.S at low or high dose, single or two shots; several received placebo; per-sample allocation not given. Specimens were obtained on day 63 following the first vaccine or placebo injection. Cohort 1b enrolled adults aged 18-55 years in Boston. The trim removed 4 bases at V and 5 bases at J, leaving 12 bases unmatched. Per germline, CDR1 SQVTM and CDR2 ANQGSEA. This CDR3 contains 15 residues. This entry belongs to a study of Ad26.COV2.S vaccination and SARS-CoV-2 variants. The wider study: It was the COV1001 Ad26.COV2.S trial arm that included the donor. In the study, Ad26.COV2.S was injected intramuscularly once, or twice 56 days apart. Study results and limitations: Post-vaccination breadth of spike-specific CD8+ and CD4+ T cell responses was reportedly substantial.

Repertoires were generated with immunoSEQ multiplex PCR, while TCRdb's copy carries only in-frame clones and drops some. This table has 300,000 to 400,000 clones, approximately 90% appearing once. Sequencing was performed on peripheral blood, taken in a trial of Ad26.COV2.S vaccine versus placebo. The chain joins TRBV29-1 to TRBJ2-5; TRBD1 matches 8 bases. This sequence originates from a person aged 18-65 years who received the Ad26.COV2.S COVID-19 vaccine or a placebo. CDR3 in DNA: TGCAGCGTTGCGAGCGAAGGACAGGGCGGGGAGACCCAGTACTTC. Translated, it gives CSVASEGQGGETQYF.